This T cell receptor beta chain appears in the sequencing data of a study of persistence of HIV-infected CD4 T cells. Per germline, CDR1 SGHAT and CDR2 FQDESV (reference sequence). The CDR3 has 12 residues. Trimming took off 8 bases at V and 2 bases at J, with 10 bases between the two ends. Sequencing used immunoSEQ version 4 in survey mode. Sequencing used immunoSEQ multiplex PCR; TCRdb keeps in-frame clones, though not all of them. The repertoire includes 40,000 to 50,000 clones, around 72% of them detected once, and 3% sits in the top ten. Turning to this clone: The antigen remains undetermined.

Cells were stimulated with CMV-infected fibroblast lysates at 10 ug/mL. CD40L-negative CD69-negative CD45RO-high memory CD4+ T cells were sorted as populations depleted of antigen-responding cells. This rearrangement joins TRBV11-1 to TRBJ2-7, with D unclear. Here the sequenced sample was CD4+ T cells sorted from PBMCs after roughly 18-hour stimulation, taken from a patient who received antiretroviral therapy. This TCR was sampled from an adult man with HIV who was CMV-seropositive. The CDR3 sequence is CASGVSPYEQYF. CDR3 DNA sequence: TGTGCCAGCGGGGTTTCCCCCTACGAGCAGTACTTC.